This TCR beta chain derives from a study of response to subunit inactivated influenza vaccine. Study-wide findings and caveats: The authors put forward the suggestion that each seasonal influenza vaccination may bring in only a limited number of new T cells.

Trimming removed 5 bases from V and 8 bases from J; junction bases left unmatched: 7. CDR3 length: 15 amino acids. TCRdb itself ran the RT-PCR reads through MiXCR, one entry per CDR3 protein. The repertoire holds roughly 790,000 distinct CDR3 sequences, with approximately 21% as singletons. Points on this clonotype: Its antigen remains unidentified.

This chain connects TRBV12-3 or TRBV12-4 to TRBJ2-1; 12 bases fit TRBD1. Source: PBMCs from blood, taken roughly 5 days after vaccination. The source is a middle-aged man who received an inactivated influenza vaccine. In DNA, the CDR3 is TGTGCCAGCAGTCCAAGGGACAGGGGGCCTGATGAGCAGTTCTTC. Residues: CASSPRDRGPDEQFF.